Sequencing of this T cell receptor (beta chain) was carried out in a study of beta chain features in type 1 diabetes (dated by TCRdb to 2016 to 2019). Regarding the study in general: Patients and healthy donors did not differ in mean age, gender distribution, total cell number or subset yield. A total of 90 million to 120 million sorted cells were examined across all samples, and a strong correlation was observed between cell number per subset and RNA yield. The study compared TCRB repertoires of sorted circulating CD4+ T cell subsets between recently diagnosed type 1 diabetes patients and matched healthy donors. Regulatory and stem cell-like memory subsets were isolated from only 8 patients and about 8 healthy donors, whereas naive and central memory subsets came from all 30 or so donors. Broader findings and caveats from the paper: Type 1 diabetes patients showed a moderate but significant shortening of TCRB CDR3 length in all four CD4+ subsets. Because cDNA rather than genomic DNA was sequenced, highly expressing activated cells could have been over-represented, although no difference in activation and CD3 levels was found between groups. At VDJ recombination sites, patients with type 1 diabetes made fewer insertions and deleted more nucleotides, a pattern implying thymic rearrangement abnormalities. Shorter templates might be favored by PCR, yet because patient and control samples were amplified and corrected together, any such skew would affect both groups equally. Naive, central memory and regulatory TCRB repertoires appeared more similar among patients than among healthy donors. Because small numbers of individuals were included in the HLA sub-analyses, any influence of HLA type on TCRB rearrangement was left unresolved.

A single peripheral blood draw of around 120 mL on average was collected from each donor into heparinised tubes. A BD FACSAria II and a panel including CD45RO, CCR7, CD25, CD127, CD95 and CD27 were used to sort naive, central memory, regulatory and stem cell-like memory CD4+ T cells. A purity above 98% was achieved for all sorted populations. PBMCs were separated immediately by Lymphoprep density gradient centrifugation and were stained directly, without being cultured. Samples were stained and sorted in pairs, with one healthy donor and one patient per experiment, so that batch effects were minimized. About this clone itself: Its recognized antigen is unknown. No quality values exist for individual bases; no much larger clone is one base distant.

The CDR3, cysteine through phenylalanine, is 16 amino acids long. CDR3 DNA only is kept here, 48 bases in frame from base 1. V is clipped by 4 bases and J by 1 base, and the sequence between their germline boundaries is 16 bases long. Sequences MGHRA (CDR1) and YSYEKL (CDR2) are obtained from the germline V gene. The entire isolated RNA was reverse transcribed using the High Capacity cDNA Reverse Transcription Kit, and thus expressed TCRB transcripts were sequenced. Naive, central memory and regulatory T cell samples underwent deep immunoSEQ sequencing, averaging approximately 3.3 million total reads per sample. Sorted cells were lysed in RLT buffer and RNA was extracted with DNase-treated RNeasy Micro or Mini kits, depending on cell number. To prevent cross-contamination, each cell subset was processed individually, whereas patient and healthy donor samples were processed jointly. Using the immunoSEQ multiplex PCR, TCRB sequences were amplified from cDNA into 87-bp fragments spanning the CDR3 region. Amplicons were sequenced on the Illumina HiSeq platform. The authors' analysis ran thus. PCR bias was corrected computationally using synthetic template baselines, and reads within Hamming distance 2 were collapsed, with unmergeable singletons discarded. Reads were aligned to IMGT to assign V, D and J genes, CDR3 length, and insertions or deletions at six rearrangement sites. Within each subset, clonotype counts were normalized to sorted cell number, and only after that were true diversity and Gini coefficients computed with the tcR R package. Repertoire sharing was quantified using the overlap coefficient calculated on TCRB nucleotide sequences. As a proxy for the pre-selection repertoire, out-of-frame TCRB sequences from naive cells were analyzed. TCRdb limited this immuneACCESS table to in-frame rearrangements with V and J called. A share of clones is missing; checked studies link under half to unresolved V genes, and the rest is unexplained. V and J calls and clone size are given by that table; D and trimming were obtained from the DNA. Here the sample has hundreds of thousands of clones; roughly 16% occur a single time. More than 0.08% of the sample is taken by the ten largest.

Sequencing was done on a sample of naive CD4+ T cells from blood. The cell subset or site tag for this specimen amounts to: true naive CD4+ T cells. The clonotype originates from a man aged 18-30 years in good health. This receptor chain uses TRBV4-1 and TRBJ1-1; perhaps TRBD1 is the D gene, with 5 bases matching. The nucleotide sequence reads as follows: TGCGCCAGCAGCCCCAGGATTGGGGACCCGAACACTGAAGCTTTCTTT. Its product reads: CASSPRIGDPNTEAFF.